This T cell receptor (beta chain) is from a study of immune evolution from preneoplasia to lung adenocarcinoma. Study-level information: HLA loss of heterozygosity: around 6.5% AIS, more than 14% MIA, about 30% ADC, none AAH. Study-wide results and caveats: Later-stage lesions appeared to have more T cells, more diversity, less clonality.

This table comes from immunoSEQ multiplex PCR, and its TCRdb copy is limited to in-frame clones, with some not included. The table includes around 7,000 clones, around three quarters detected once. On this clone itself: Its antigen is not identified.

Resections took place in Japan or China from 2014 to 2017. Macro-dissection enriched premalignant or tumor cells before nucleic acid extraction. With 2 bases removed from V and 4 bases from J, the gap between germline ends came to 17 bases. Germline assignment: CDR1 SGHTA and CDR2 FQGTGA. The length of the CDR3 is 17 residues. The chain has TRBV7-3 and TRBJ2-2, with D unclear. The TCR sequence derives from a person aged 60 to 85 with lung adenocarcinoma. The sequenced sample was FFPE lung adenocarcinoma in situ tissue. The CDR3 nucleotides read TGTGCCAGCAGCTTATCCGGCTCAACCGTTTCCACCGGGGAGCTGTTTTTT. It codes for CASSLSGSTVSTGELFF.